A single sample is the source of the 5 T cell receptor beta chains below, sequenced in a study of identifying expanded T cells in peripheral blood. Using immunoSEQ multiplex PCR, the repertoire was profiled, and TCRdb retains in-frame clones only, with some absent. The table shows approximately 110,000 clones, with around 89% occurring only once. Sequencing was carried out using blood. The source is a person aged 18 to 70 in good health.

CDR3 sequence: CASGTGSYNEQFF. The CDR3 region has the DNA TGCGCCAGCGGGACAGGGTCCTACAATGAGCAGTTCTTC. The genes are TRBV5-1 and TRBJ2-1, with 9 bases aligning to TRBD1. CDR1 is SGHRS, CDR2 YFSETQ, per germline. With 7 bases clipped from V and 1 base from J, the junction kept 0 bases outside the gene matches. The CDR3 spans 13 residues.

This clone was observed a single time. V usage is TRBV5-5 and J usage is TRBJ1-5; TRBD1 agrees at 7 bases. In germline, CDR1 is SGHKS, CDR2 YYEKEE (reference sequence). The CDR3 spans 17 residues. V gave up 2 bases and J gave up 0 bases; unmatched junction bases: 8. In nucleotides, the CDR3 is TGTGCCAGCAGCTTAGGAGTGACAGGGCCTAGCAATCAGCCCCAGCATTTT. The encoded protein is CASSLGVTGPSNQPQHF. The full variable domain, with the rest looked up from reference TRBV5-5 and TRBJ1-5, is DAGVTQSPTHLIKTRGQQVTLRCSPISGHKSVSWYQQVLGQGPQFIFQYYEKEERGRGNFPDRFSARQFPNYSSELNVNALLLGDSALYLCASSLGVTGPSNQPQHFGDGTRLSIL.

V is TRBV6-5 and J is TRBJ2-7, with D unresolved. The CDR3 runs 14 residues. Trimming removed 0 bases at V and 7 bases at J, with 13 bases between. From germline, CDR1 is MNHEY and CDR2 SVGAGI. DNA of the CDR3: TGTGCCAGCAGTTACTCGACTCAAGTGGAAGAGCAGTACTTC. Residues: CASSYSTQVEEQYF.

This sequence joins TRBV6-5 and TRBJ2-1; D is uncertain. This CDR3 region has 16 residues. The V gene lost 0 bases and the J gene lost 0 bases, with 9 bases spanning the gap. The germline gives CDR1 MNHEY, CDR2 SVGAGI. The CDR3 DNA is TGTGCCAGCAGTTACTCAGCTGCGTCCTCCTACAATGAGCAGTTCTTC. Translating it yields CASSYSAASSYNEQFF.

The rearrangement joins TRBV6-5 to TRBJ1-4; D is possibly TRBD1 (6 bases). The V end lost 6 bases, the J end lost 13 bases, and 18 bases lay between the germline ends. CDR1 is MNHEY and CDR2 is SVGAGI in the germline V gene. The CDR3 extends over 13 amino acids. This chain's CDR3 is CASSPTGAWSLFF. In DNA, the CDR3 is TGTGCCAGCAGCCCCACGGGGGCCTGGTCACTGTTTTTT.